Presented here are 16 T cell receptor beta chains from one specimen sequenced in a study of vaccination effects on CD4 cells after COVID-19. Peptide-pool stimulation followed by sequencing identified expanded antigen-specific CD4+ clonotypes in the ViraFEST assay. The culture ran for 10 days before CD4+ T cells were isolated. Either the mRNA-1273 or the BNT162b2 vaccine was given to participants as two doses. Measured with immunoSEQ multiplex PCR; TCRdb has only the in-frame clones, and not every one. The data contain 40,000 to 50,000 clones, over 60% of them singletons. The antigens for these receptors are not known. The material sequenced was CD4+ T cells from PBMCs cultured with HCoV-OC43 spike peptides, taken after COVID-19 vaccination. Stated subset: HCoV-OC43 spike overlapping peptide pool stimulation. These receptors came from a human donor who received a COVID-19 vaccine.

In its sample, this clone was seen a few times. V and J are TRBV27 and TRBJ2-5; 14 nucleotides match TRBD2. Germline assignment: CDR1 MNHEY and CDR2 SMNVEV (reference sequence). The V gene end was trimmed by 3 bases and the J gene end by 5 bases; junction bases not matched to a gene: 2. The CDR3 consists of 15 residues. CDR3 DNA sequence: TGTGCCAGCAGTTTGACTAGCGGGGGGGACGAGACCCAGTACTTC. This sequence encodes CASSLTSGGDETQYF.

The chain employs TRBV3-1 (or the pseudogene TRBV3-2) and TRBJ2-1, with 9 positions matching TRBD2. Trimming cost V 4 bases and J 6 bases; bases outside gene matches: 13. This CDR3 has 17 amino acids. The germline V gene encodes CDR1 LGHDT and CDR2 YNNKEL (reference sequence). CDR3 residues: CASSPLVQAGGPNEQFF. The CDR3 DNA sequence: TGTGCCAGCAGCCCTCTCGTTCAGGCGGGGGGGCCCAATGAGCAGTTCTTC.

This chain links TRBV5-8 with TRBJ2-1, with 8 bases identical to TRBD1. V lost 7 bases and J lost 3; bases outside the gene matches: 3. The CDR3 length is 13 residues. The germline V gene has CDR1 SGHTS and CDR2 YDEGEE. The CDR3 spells CASGTGVYNEQFF. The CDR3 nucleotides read TGTGCCAGCGGGACAGGAGTCTACAATGAGCAGTTCTTC.

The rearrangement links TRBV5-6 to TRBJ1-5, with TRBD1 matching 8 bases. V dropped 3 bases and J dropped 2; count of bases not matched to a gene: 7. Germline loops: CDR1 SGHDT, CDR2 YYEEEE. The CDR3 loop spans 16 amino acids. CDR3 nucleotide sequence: TGTGCCAGCAGCTCCAGGACAGGGATCCGCAATCAGCCCCAGCATTTT. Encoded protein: CASSSRTGIRNQPQHF.

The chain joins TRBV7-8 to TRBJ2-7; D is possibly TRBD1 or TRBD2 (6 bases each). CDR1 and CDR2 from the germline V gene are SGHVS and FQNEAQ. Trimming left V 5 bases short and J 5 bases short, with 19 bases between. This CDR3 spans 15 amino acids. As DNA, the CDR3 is TGTGCCAGCAGCCCATCCGGGGGCCCGTGGGACGAGCAGTACTTC. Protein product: CASSPSGGPWDEQYF.

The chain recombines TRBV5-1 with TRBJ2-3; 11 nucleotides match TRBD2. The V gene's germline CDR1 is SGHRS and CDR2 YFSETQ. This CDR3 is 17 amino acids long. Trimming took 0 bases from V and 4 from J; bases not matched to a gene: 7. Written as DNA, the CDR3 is TGCGCCAGCAGCTTGGGGGGACTAGCGGTAAACGCAGATACGCAGTATTTT. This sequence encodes CASSLGGLAVNADTQYF.

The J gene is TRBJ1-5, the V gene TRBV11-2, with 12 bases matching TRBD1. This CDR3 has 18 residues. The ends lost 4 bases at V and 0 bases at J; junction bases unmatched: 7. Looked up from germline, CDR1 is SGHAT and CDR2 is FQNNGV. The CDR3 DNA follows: TGTGCCAGCAGCTCAGGGACAGGGGGCCCTTATAGCAATCAGCCCCAGCATTTT. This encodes CASSSGTGGPYSNQPQHF.

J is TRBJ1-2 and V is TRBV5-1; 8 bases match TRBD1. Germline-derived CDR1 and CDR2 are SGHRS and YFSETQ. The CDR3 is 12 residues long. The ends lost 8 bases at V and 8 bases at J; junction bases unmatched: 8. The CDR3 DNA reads TGCGCCAGTGGCGAAACAGGGGGAGGCTACACCTTC. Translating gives CASGETGGGYTF.

The CDR3 region has the DNA TGTGCCAGCAGTGACGCGGGGGGGCCAGATACGCAGTATTTT. Protein sequence: CASSDAGGPDTQYF. V gene TRBV6-4 combines with J gene TRBJ2-3; 9 nucleotides align to TRBD2. The CDR3 spans 14 residues. Germline CDR1 MRHNA, CDR2 SNTAGT. The V gene end was trimmed by 2 bases and the J gene end by 4 bases; junction bases not matched to a gene: 1.

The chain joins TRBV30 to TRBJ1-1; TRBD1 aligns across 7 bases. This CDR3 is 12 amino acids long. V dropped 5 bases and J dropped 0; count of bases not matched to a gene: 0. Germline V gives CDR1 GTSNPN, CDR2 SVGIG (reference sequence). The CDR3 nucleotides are TGTGCCTGGGACAGGGTGAACACTGAAGCTTTCTTT. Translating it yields CAWDRVNTEAFF.

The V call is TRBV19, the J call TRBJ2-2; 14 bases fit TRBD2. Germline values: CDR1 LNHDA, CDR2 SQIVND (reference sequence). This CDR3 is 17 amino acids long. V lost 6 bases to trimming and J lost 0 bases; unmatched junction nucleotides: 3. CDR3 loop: CASSRTSGGSNTGELFF. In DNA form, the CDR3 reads TGTGCCAGTAGCCGGACTAGCGGGGGGTCGAACACCGGGGAGCTGTTTTTT.

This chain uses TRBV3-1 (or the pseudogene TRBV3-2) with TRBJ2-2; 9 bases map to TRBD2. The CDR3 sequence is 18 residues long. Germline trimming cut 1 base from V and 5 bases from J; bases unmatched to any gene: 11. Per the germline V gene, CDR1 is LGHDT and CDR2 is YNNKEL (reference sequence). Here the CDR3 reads CASSQGVSTSGLTGELFF. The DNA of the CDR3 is TGTGCCAGCAGCCAAGGGGTCTCGACTAGCGGCTTGACCGGGGAGCTGTTTTTT.

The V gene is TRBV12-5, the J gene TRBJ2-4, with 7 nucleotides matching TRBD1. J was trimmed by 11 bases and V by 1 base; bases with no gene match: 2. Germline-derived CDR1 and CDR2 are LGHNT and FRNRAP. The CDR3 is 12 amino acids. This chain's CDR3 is CASGLATGVQYF. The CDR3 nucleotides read TGTGCTAGTGGTTTGGCAACAGGGGTTCAGTACTTC. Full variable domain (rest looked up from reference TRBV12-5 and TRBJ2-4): DARVTQTPRHKVTEMGQEVTMRCQPILGHNTVFWYRQTMMQGLELLAYFRNRAPLDDSGMPKDRFSAEMPDATLATLKIQPSEPRDSAVYFCASGLATGVQYFGAGTRLSVL.

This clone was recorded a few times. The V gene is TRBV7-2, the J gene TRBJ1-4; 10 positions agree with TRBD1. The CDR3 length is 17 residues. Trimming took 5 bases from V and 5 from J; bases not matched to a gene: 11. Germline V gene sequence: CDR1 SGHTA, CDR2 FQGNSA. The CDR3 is CASSLGQGITMNEKLFF. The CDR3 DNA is TGTGCCAGCAGCCTGGGACAGGGGATAACGATGAATGAAAAACTGTTTTTT.

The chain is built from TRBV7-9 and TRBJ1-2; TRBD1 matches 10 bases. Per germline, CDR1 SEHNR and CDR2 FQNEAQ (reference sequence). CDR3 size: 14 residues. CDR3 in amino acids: CGSKKGQGDYGYTF. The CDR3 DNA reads TGTGGATCAAAGAAAGGACAGGGGGACTATGGCTACACCTTC.

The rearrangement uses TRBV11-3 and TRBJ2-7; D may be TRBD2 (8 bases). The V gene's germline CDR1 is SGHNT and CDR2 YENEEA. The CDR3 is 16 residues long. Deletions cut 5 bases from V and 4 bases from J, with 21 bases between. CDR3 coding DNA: TGTGCCAGCAGCCTAGGGGGCCAGCGGGGGTTATACGAGCAGTACTTC. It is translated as CASSLGGQRGLYEQYF.